This T cell receptor beta chain originates from a study of tumor-infiltrating lymphocytes in oesophageal squamous cell carcinoma. TCRdb ran MiXCR on the PCR reads and lists one entry per CDR3 protein. This table has 8,500 to 11,000 distinct CDR3 sequences, about 60% appearing once. Germline values: CDR1 MGHRA, CDR2 YSYEKL. The length of the CDR3 is 15 residues. V gave up 5 bases and J gave up 4 bases, with 16 bases separating them. This sequence was found in a female donor with esophageal squamous cell carcinoma. Input material: esophageal tumor tissue. The chain employs TRBV4-1 and TRBJ2-3; D is possibly TRBD2 (6 bases). The CDR3 nucleotides are TGCGCCAGCAGCTCGCGGCTGGAGCGGGCAGATACGCAGTATTTT. Translating it yields CASSSRLERADTQYF.